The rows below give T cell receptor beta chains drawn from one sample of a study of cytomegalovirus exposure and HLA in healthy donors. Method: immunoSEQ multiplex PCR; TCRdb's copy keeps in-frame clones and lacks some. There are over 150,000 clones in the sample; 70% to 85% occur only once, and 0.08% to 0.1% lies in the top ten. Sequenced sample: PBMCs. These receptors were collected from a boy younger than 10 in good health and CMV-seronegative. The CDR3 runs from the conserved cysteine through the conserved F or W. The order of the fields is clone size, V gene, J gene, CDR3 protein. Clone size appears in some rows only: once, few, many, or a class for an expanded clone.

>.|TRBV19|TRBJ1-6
CASSTQQGARSPLHF
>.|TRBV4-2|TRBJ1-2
CASSQVSVSSGDGYTF
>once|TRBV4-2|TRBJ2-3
CASSQRTSGGGTDTQYF
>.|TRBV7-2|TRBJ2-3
CASSSQSGGGDTQYF
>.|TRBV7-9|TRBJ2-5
CASSPPSETQYF
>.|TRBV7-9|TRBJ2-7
CASSLAGQGPYEQYF
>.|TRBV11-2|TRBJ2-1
CASSGGARYEQFF
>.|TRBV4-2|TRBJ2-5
CASSPGTKQETQYF
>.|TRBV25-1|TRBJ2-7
CASSEYRTGTYEQYF
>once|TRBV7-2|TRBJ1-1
CASSLIGREGVNTEAFF
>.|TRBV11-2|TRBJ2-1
CASRVRDYNEQFF
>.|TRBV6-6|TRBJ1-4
CASTLGGAGEKLFF
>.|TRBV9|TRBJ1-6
CASSGRGGTRNNSPLHF
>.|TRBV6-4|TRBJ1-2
CASSVRRGHLHNYGYTF
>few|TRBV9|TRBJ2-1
CASSVDAVARDNEQFF
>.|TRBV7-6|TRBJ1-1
CASSLTHRDTEAFF
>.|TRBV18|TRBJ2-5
CASSPPSPRTSEETQYF
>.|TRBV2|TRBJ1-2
CASTRTGMGYTF
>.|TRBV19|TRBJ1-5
CASSIDWGGSNQPQHF
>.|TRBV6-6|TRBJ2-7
CASSYSLAGGYEQYF
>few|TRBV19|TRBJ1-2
CASTGDRGNYGYTF
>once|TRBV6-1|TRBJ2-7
CASSEAWVGLGQGYSYEQYF
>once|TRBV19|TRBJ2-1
CASSISPTPYNEQFF
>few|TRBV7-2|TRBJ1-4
CASSLSATNEKLFF
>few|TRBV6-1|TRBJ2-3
CASSAPGTDTQYF
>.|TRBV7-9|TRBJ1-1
CASSLGTGNTEAFF
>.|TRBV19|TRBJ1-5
CASSIWGGNQPQHF
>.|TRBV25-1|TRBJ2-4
CASSDIRDRGADSQYF
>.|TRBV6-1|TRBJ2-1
CASRKRGAESNEQFF
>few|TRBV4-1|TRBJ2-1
CASSHGTEQFF
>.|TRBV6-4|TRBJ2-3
CASSPDGTSGDTQYF
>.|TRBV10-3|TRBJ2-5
CAISPEGLPAGETQYF
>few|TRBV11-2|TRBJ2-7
CASSLVVYYEQYF